What follows are 13 T cell receptor beta chains derived from one specimen sequenced in a study of shared clonotypes between healthy human individuals. Assay: immunoSEQ multiplex PCR; the TCRdb copy retains only in-frame clones and omits some. The sample consists of approximately 2,000,000 clones, approximately 90% of them appearing once. The sequenced sample consisted of naive CD4+ T cells from PBMCs. Subset in this sample: CD45RA+ positively selected. Every receptor here comes from a man aged 18 to 29 in good health. Some clones in this sample may be carry-over from other donors' samples.

V and J are TRBV6-5 and TRBJ2-3; perhaps TRBD2 as D (6 bases). The CDR3 has 14 residues. Germline CDR1 MNHEY, CDR2 SVGAGI. Trimming left V 8 bases short and J 0 bases short, with 12 bases between. The CDR3 here is CASSLARSTDTQYF. The CDR3 DNA sequence: TGTGCCAGCTCCCTAGCGCGGAGCACAGATACGCAGTATTTT.

The V call is TRBV5-1, the J call TRBJ1-1; weak D call: TRBD1 (6 bases). With 0 bases removed from V and 0 bases from J, the gap between germline ends came to 21 bases. Germline CDR1 reads SGHRS; CDR2 reads YFSETQ. The CDR3 length is 19 residues. The CDR3 DNA sequence: TGCGCCAGCAGCTTGGCTCTCGGTTTTGCCAGGGACATGAACACTGAAGCTTTCTTT. Protein: CASSLALGFARDMNTEAFF.

V is TRBV5-1 and J is TRBJ2-1, with D possibly matching TRBD2 (5 bases). Germline V gene lookup returns CDR1 SGHRS and CDR2 YFSETQ. The V and J ends lost 2 bases and 0 bases respectively, with 12 bases between them. The CDR3 has 16 amino acids. Here the CDR3 reads CASSFMEASSYNEQFF. CDR3 coding DNA: TGCGCCAGCAGCTTCATGGAGGCTAGCTCCTACAATGAGCAGTTCTTC.

The chain is built from TRBV11-3 and TRBJ2-3; 9 bases are a match to TRBD2. This CDR3 is built from 17 residues. V lost 1 base to trimming and J lost 1 base; unmatched junction nucleotides: 6. The V gene's germline CDR1 is SGHNT and CDR2 YENEEA. The CDR3 nucleotides read TGTGCCAGCAGCTTAGGTGCGGCTAGCGGGGGCACAGATACGCAGTATTTT. This translates into CASSLGAASGGTDTQYF. The complete variable domain, with remaining parts taken from reference TRBV11-3 and TRBJ2-3, reads EAGVVQSPRYKIIEKKQPVAFWCNPISGHNTLYWYLQNLGQGPELLIRYENEEAVDDSQLPKDRFSAERLKGVDSTLKIQPAELGDSAVYLCASSLGAASGGTDTQYFGPGTRLTVL.

Remarks on this clone: The sample holds other DNA sequences that translate to the same CDR3. The J gene is TRBJ1-3, the V gene TRBV5-1; 7 bases are shared with TRBD1. The junction had 3 bases not matched to a gene; V was cut back by 2 bases and J by 4 bases. Germline-derived CDR1 and CDR2 are SGHRS and YFSETQ. The length of the CDR3 is 14 residues. The CDR3 coding sequence is TGCGCCAGCAGCTTAGGGACAGCCGGAAACACCATATATTTT. Protein: CASSLGTAGNTIYF.

The chain uses TRBV19 and TRBJ1-1, with D possibly TRBD1 on 5 matching bases. Trimming removed 1 base at V and 8 bases at J, with 20 bases between. Germline V gives CDR1 LNHDA, CDR2 SQIVND (reference sequence). The length of the CDR3 is 16 residues. The CDR3, as DNA: TGTGCCAGTAGTATAGTCGATACAGGACCCCAGCTAGAAGCTTTCTTT. Encoded protein: CASSIVDTGPQLEAFF.

The chain carries TRBV13 and TRBJ1-1; TRBD1 aligns across 11 bases. V gave up 5 bases and J gave up 5 bases; unmatched junction bases: 7. Per the germline V gene, CDR1 is PRHDT and CDR2 is FYEKMQ (reference sequence). The CDR3 extends over 15 amino acids. Written as DNA, the CDR3 is TGTGCCAGCAGCAAGGACAGGGGGCGCAGGACTGAAGCTTTCTTT. Encoded protein: CASSKDRGRRTEAFF.

The V and J genes are TRBV28 and TRBJ2-1; TRBD2 agrees at 7 bases. J gave up 2 bases and V 10 bases, and 11 bases lay outside the gene matches. The V gene's germline CDR1 is MDHEN and CDR2 SYDVKM. The CDR3 sequence is 15 residues long. The CDR3 coding sequence is TGTGCCACGAAGCCGGGGGGTAACACCTACAATGAGCAGTTCTTC. Amino acids: CATKPGGNTYNEQFF.

The J gene is TRBJ2-1, the V gene TRBV6-4; 12 nucleotides match TRBD2. CDR1 and CDR2 (germline): MRHNA, SNTAGT. The CDR3 is 15 residues long. The trim removed 5 bases at V and 7 bases at J, leaving 6 bases unmatched. The CDR3 nucleotides read TGTGCCAGCAGTCGACTAGCGGGAGTAGGGAATGAGCAGTTCTTC. Encoded protein: CASSRLAGVGNEQFF.

This clone was seen a handful of times. The V and J genes are TRBV27 and TRBJ1-1, with D perhaps TRBD1 (6 bases). The germline V and J ends were trimmed by 3 bases and 8 bases, with 10 bases remaining between them. The germline V gene encodes CDR1 MNHEY and CDR2 SMNVEV (reference sequence). The CDR3 loop spans 12 amino acids. CDR3 sequence reads: CASSFRGQEAFF. The CDR3 coding sequence is TGTGCCAGCAGTTTCCGAGGACAGGAAGCTTTCTTT.

This chain links TRBV5-1 with TRBJ2-7; TRBD2 aligns across 14 bases. Germline assignment: CDR1 SGHRS and CDR2 YFSETQ. The CDR3 covers 17 residues. V lost 4 bases to trimming and J lost 4 bases; unmatched junction nucleotides: 10. The CDR3 protein is CASSIMGLAGEGYEQYF. The CDR3 DNA sequence: TGCGCCAGCAGCATTATGGGACTAGCGGGAGAGGGGTACGAGCAGTACTTC.

This chain links TRBV6-1 with TRBJ1-2; possible D gene TRBD1, 5 bases. Germline values: CDR1 MNHNS, CDR2 SASEGT. The ends were cut back, 1 base at V and 8 bases at J, with 14 bases in the middle. This CDR3 comprises 14 residues. CDR3 coding DNA: TGTGCCAGCAGTGAAGTTCGGGGTTCAGGGGGCTACACCTTC. Amino acids: CASSEVRGSGGYTF.

The CDR3 spells CASSQENSWATLSGANVLTF. Here the CDR3 DNA reads TGCGCCAGCAGCCAAGAGAACTCCTGGGCGACTCTCTCTGGGGCCAACGTCCTGACTTTC. The chain couples TRBV4-3 to TRBJ2-6; D not certain. The CDR3 is 20 amino acids. The germline V and J ends were trimmed by 0 bases and 0 bases, with 18 bases remaining between them. Germline CDR1 and CDR2: LGHNA and YSLEER.